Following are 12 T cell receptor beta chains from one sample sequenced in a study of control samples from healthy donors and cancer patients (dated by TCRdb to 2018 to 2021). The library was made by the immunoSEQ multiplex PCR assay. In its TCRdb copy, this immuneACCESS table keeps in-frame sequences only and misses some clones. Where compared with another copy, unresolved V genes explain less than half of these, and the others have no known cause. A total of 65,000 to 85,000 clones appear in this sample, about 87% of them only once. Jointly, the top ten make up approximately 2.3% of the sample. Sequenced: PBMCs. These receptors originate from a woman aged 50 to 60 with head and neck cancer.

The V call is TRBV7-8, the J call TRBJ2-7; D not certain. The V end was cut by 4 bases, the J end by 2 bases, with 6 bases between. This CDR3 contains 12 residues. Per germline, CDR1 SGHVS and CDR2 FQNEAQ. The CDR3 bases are TGTGCCAGCAGCTCGACTCCCTACGAGCAGTACTTC. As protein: CASSSTPYEQYF.

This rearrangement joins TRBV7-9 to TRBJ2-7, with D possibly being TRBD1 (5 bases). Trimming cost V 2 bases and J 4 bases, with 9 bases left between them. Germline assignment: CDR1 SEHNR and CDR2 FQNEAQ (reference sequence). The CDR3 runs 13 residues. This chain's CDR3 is CASSLPPGYEQYF. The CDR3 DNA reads TGTGCCAGCAGCTTACCTCCAGGGTACGAGCAGTACTTC.

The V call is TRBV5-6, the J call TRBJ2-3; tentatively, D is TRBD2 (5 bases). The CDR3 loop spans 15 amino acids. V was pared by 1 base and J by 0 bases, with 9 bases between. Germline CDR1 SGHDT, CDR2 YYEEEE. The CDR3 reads CASSLRGTSTDTQYF. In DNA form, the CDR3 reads TGTGCCAGCAGCTTGCGGGGTACAAGCACAGATACGCAGTATTTT.

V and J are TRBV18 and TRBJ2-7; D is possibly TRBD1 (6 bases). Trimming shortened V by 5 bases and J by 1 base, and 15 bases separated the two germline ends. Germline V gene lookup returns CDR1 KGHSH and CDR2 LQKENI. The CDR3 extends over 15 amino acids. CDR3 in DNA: TGTGCCAGCTCAACCACTGGGGGCCTTTCCTACGAGCAGTACTTC. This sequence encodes CASSTTGGLSYEQYF.

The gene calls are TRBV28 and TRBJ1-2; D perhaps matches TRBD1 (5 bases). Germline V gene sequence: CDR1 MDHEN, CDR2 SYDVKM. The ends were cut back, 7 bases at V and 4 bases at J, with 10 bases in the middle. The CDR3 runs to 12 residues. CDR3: CASTLRGYGYTF. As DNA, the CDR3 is TGTGCCAGCACCCTGAGGGGCTATGGCTACACCTTC.

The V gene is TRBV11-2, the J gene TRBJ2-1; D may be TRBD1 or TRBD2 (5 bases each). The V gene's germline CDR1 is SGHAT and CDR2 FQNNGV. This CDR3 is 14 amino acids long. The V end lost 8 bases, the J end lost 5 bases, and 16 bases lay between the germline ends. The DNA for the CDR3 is TGTGCCAGCCTTACCGGGGCAAGAAACAATGAGCAGTTCTTC. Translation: CASLTGARNNEQFF.

CDR3 protein: CASSLAGQGIDYGYTF. The DNA of the CDR3 is TGTGCCAGCAGCTTGGCGGGACAGGGGATAGACTATGGCTACACCTTC. The J gene is TRBJ1-2, the V gene TRBV7-2; the match to TRBD1 covers 10 bases. CDR3 length equals 16 residues. CDR1 and CDR2 (germline): SGHTA, FQGNSA. The V and J ends lost 3 bases and 3 bases, in that order; junction bases with no gene match: 7. The full variable domain, rest sourced from reference TRBV7-2 and TRBJ1-2, is GAGVSQSPSNKVTEKGKDVELRCDPISGHTALYWYRQSLGQGLEFLIYFQGNSAPDKSGLPSDRFSAERTGGSVSTLTIQRTQQEDSAVYLCASSLAGQGIDYGYTFGSGTRLTVV.

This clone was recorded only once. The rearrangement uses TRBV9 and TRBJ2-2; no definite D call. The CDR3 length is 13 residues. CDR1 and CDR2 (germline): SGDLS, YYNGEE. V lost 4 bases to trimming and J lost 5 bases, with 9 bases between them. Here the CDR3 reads CASSLRPTGELFF. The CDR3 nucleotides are TGTGCCAGCAGCCTCCGACCAACCGGGGAGCTGTTTTTT.

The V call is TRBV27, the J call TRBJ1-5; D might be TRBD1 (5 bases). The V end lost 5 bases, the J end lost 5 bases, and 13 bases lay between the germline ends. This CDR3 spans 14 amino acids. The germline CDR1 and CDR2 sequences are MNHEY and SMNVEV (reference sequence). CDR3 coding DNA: TGTGCCAGCAGTCGCCGGGGGGGGGATCAGCCCCAGCATTTT. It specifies CASSRRGGDQPQHF.

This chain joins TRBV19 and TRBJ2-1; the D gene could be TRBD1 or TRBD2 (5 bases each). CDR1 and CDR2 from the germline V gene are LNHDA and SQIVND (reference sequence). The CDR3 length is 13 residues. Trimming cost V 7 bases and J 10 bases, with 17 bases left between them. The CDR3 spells CASTGTVVSEQFF. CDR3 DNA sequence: TGTGCCAGTACAGGGACGGTGGTCTCCGAGCAGTTCTTC.

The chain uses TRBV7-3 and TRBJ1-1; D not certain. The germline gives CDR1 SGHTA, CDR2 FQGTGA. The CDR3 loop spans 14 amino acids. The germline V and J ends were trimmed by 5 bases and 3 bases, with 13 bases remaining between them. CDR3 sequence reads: CASSVDLWDTEAFF. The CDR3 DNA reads TGTGCCAGCAGCGTAGATCTGTGGGACACTGAAGCTTTCTTT.

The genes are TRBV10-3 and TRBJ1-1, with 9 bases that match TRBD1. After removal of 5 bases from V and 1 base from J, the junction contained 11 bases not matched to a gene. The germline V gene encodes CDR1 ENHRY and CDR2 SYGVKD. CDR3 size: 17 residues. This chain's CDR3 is CAISPGQGNRGNTEAFF. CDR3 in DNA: TGTGCCATCAGTCCGGGACAGGGCAATCGCGGGAACACTGAAGCTTTCTTT.